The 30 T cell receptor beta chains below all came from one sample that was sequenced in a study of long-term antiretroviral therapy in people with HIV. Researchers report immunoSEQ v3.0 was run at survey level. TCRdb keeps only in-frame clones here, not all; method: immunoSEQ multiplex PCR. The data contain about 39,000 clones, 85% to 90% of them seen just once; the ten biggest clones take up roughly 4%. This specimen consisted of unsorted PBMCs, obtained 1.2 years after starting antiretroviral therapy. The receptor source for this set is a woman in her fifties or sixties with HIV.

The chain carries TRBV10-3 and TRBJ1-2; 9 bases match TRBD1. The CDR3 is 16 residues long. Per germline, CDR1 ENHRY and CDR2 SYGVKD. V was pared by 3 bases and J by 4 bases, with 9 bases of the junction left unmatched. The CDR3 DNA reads TGTGCCATCAGTGACCCGGACCTACAGGGGGCCTATGGCTACACCTTC. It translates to CAISDPDLQGAYGYTF.

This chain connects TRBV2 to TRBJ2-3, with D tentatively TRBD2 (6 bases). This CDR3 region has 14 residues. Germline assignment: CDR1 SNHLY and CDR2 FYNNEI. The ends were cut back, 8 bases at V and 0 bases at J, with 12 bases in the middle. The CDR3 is CASRGTFSTDTQYF. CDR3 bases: TGTGCCAGCCGCGGGACTTTTAGCACAGATACGCAGTATTTT.

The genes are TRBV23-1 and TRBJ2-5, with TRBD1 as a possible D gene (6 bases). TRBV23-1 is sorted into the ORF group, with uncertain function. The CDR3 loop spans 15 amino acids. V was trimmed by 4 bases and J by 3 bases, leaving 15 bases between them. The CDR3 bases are TGCGCCAGCAGTCTGGGGGCCTGCCGAGAAGAGACCCAGTACTTC. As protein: CASSLGACREETQYF.

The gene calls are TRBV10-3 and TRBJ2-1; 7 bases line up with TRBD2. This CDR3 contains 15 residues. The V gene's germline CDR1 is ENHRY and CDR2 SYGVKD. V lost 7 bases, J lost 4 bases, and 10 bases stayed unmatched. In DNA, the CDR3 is TGTGCCATCAATCCGCGGGGGAGCGAGTACAATGAGCAGTTCTTC. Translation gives CAINPRGSEYNEQFF.

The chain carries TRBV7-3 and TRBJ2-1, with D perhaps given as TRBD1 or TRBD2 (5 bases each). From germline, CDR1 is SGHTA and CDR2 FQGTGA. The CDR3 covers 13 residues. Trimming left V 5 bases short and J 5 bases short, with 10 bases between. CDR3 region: CASSLGANNEQFF. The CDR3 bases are TGTGCCAGCAGCCTCGGGGCCAACAATGAGCAGTTCTTC.

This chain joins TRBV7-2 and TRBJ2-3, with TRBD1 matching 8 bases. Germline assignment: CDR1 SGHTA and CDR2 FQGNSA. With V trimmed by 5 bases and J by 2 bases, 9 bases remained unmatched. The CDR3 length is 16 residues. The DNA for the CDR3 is TGTGCCAGCAGCGACTGGGACAGGAAGACCACAGATACGCAGTATTTT. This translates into CASSDWDRKTTDTQYF.

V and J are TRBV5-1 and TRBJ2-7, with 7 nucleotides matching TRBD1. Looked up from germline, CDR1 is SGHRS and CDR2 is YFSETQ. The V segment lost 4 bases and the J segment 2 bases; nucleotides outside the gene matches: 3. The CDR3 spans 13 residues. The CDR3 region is CASSGTGAYEQYF. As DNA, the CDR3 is TGCGCCAGCAGCGGAACAGGGGCCTACGAGCAGTACTTC. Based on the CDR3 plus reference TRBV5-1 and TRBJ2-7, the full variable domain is KAGVTQTPRYLIKTRGQQVTLSCSPISGHRSVSWYQQTPGQGLQFLFEYFSETQRNKGNFPGRFSGRQFSNSRSEMNVSTLELGDSALYLCASSGTGAYEQYFGPGTRLTVT.

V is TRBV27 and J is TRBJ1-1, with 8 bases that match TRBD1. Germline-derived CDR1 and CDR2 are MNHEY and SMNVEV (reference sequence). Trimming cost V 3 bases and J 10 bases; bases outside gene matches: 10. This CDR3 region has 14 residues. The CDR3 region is CASSFQDRGGRAFF. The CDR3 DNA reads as TGTGCCAGCAGTTTCCAAGACAGGGGCGGGCGAGCTTTCTTT.

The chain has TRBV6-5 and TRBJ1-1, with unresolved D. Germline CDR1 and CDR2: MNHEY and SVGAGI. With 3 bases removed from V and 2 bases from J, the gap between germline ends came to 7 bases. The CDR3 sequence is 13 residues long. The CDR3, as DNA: TGTGCCAGCAGTTATGGCGGAAACACTGAAGCTTTCTTT. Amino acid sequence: CASSYGGNTEAFF.

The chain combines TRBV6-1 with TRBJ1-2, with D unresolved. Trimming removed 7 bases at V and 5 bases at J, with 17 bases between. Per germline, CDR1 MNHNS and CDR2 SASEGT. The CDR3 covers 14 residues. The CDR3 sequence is CASTPQSDPYGYTF. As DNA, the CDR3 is TGTGCCAGCACCCCCCAATCGGATCCTTATGGCTACACCTTC.

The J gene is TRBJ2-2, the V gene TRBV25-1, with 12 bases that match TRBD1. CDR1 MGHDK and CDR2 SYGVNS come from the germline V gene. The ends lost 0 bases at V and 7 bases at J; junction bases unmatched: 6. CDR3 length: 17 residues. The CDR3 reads CASSEYGTGGAVGELFF. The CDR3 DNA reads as TGTGCCAGCAGTGAATATGGGACAGGGGGCGCGGTCGGGGAGCTGTTTTTT.

In DNA, the CDR3 is TGCGCCAGCAGCCAGACAGGGGATCCTTCTAACTATGGCTACACCTTC. Translation gives CASSQTGDPSNYGYTF. The chain has TRBV5-1 and TRBJ1-2, with 8 bases that match TRBD1. The CDR3 has 16 residues. The V gene end was trimmed by 4 bases and the J gene end by 0 bases; junction bases not matched to a gene: 8. Germline V gives CDR1 SGHRS, CDR2 YFSETQ.

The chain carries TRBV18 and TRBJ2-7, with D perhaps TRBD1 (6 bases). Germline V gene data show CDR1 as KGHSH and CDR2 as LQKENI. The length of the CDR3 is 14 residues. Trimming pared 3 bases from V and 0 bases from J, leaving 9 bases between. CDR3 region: CASSPQGISYEQYF. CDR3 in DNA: TGTGCCAGCTCACCTCAGGGGATCTCCTACGAGCAGTACTTC.

The CDR3 reads CASSPTAGLNTEAFF. The DNA of the CDR3 is TGTGCCAGCAGTCCAACAGCTGGTTTGAACACTGAAGCTTTCTTT. The chain carries TRBV2 and TRBJ1-1; no clear D gene. Trimming took off 5 bases at V and 0 bases at J, with 13 bases between the two ends. This CDR3 has 15 amino acids. The germline V gene has CDR1 SNHLY and CDR2 FYNNEI.

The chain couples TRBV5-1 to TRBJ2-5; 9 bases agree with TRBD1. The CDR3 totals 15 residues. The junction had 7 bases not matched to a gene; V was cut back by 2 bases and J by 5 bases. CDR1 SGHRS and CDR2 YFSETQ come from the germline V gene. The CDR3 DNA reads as TGCGCCAGCAGCTTACGACAGGGGGTTGGGGAGACCCAGTACTTC. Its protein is CASSLRQGVGETQYF.

CDR3 region: CASSQRTGRGNTEAFF. The CDR3 nucleotides are TGTGCCAGCAGCCAGCGGACAGGGAGGGGGAACACTGAAGCTTTCTTT. This chain uses TRBV7-2 with TRBJ1-1, with 8 bases that match TRBD1. The trim removed 5 bases at V and 1 base at J, leaving 9 bases unmatched. The CDR3 covers 16 residues. In germline, CDR1 is SGHTA, CDR2 FQGNSA.

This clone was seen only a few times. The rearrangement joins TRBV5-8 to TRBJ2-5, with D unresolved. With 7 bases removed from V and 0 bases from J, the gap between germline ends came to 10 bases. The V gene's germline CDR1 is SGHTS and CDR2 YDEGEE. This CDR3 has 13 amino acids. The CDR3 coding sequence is TGTGCCAGCGGCCGATCGTACCAAGAGACCCAGTACTTC. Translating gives CASGRSYQETQYF.

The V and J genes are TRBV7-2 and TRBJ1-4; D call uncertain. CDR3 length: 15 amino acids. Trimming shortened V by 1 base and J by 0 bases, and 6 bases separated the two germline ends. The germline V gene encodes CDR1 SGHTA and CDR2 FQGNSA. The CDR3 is CASSLGRTTNEKLFF. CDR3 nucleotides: TGTGCCAGCAGCTTAGGGAGGACAACTAATGAAAAACTGTTTTTT.

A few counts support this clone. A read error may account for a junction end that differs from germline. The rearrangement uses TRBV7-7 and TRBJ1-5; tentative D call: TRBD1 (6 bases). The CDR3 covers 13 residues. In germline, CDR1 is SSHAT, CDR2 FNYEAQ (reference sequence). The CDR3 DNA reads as TGTGCTAGCAGCTTCCCAGGGGTTCAGCCCCAGCATTTT. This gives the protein CASSFPGVQPQHF.

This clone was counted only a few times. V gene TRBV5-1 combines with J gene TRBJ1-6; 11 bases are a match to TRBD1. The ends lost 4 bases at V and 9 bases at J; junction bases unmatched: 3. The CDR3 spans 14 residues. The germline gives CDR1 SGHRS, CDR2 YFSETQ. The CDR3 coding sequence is TGCGCCAGCAGCACGGGACAGGGGGGTTCACCCCTCCACTTT. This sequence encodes CASSTGQGGSPLHF.

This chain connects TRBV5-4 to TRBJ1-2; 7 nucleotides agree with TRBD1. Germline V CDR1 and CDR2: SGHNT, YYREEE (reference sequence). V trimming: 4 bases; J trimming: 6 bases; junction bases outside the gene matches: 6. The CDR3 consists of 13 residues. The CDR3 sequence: CASSLAGTDGYTF. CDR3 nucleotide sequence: TGTGCCAGCAGCCTGGCCGGGACAGATGGCTACACCTTC.

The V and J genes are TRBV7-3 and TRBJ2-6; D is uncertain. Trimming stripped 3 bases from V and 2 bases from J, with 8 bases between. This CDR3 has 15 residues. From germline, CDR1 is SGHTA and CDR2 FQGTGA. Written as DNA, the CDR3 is TGTGCCAGCAGCTTTTCTTCTCCTGGGGCCAACGTCCTGACTTTC. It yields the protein CASSFSSPGANVLTF.

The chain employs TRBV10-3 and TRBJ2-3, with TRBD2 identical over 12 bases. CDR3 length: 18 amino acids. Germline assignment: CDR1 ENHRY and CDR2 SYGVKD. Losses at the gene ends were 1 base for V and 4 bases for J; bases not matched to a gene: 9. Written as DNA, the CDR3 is TGTGCCATCAGTGAGTACCCCACTAGCGGGGGGTCAGCAGATACGCAGTATTTT. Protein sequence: CAISEYPTSGGSADTQYF.

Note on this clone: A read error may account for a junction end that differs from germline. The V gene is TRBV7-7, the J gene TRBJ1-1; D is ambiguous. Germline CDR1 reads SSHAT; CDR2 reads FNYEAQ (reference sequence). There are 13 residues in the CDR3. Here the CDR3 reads CASSTSVNTEAFF. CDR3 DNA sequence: TGTGCTAGCAGCACGTCGGTAAACACTGAAGCTTTCTTT. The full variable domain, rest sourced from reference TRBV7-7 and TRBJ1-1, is GAGVSQSPRYKVTKRGQDVTLRCDPISSHATLYWYQQALGQGPEFLTYFNYEAQPDKSGLPSDRFSAERPEGSISTLTIQRTEQRDSAMYRCASSTSVNTEAFFGQGTRLTVV.

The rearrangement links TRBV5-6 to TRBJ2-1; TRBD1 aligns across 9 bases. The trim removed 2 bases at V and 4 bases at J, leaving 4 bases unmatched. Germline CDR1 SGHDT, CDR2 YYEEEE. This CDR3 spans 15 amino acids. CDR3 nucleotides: TGTGCCAGCAGCTTTGACGGACAGGGGTACAATGAGCAGTTCTTC. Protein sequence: CASSFDGQGYNEQFF. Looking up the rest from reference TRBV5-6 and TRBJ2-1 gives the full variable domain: DAGVTQSPTHLIKTRGQQVTLRCSPKSGHDTVSWYQQALGQGPQFIFQYYEEEERQRGNFPDRFSGHQFPNYSSELNVNALLLGDSALYLCASSFDGQGYNEQFFGPGTRLTVL.

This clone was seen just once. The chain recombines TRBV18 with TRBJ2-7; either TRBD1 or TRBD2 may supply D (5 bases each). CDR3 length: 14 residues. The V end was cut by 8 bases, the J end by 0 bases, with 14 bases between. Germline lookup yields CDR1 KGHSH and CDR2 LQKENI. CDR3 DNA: TGTGCCAGCGCCGGGACCCAAAACTCCTACGAGCAGTACTTC. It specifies CASAGTQNSYEQYF. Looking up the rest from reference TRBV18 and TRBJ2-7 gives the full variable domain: NAGVMQNPRHLVRRRGQEARLRCSPMKGHSHVYWYRQLPEEGLKFMVYLQKENIIDESGMPKERFSAEFPKEGPSILRIQQVVRGDSAAYFCASAGTQNSYEQYFGPGTRLTVT.

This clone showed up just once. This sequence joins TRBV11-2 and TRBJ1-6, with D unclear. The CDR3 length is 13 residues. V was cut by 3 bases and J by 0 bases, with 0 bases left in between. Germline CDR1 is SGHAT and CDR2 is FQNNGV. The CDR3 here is CASSFSYNSPLHF. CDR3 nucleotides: TGTGCCAGCAGCTTCTCCTATAATTCACCCCTCCACTTT.

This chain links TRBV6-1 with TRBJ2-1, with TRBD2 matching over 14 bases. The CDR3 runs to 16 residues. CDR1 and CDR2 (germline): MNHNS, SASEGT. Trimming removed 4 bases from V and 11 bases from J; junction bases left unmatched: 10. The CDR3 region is CASSGGLAGANVKQFF. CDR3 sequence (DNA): TGTGCCAGCAGTGGGGGACTAGCGGGGGCAAATGTTAAGCAGTTCTTC.

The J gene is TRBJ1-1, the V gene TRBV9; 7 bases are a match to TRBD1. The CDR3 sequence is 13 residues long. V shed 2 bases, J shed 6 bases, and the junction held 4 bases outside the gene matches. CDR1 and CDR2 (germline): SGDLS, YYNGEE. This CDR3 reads CASSVTGTPEAFF. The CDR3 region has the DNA TGTGCCAGCAGCGTGACAGGGACCCCTGAAGCTTTCTTT.

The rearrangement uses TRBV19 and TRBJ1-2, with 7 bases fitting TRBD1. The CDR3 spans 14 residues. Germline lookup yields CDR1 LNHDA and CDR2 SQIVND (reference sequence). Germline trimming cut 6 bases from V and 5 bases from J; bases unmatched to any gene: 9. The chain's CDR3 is CASRDRPQGYGYTF. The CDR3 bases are TGTGCCAGTAGGGACAGGCCACAAGGGTATGGCTACACCTTC.